What follows describes a single T cell receptor (beta chain). Its antigen is still unknown. The source of roughly 1.9 micrograms of genomic DNA for TCR beta libraries was cryopreserved PBMCs. The source of the sample is a study of cytotoxic CD8 clonotypes in ibrutinib-treated CLL. CDR3 length: 14 amino acids. Germline V gene sequence: CDR1 MNHNY, CDR2 SVGAGI (reference sequence). Trimming removed 4 bases from V and 4 bases from J, with 11 bases in between. Sequencing used immunoSEQ multiplex PCR; TCRdb keeps in-frame clones, though not all of them. The sample has roughly 250,000 clones; under 75% are singletons. Study results and caveats: Clonality grew at ibrutinib response; at progression, it decreased back toward baseline.

Sequenced material: PBMCs, taken after 24 months of ibrutinib treatment. The origin of this receptor is a human donor with chronic lymphocytic leukemia. The chain links TRBV6-6 to TRBJ1-3; possible D gene TRBD1, 5 bases. CDR3 nucleotides: TGTGCCAGCAGTTCATCAGGGTCCGGAAACACCATATATTTT. Amino acid sequence: CASSSSGSGNTIYF.